This TCR beta chain comes out of a study of T cell repertoires in cytomegalovirus infection. Study as a whole: The public TCR beta signatures pointed to both CMV infection and matching HLA type. Whole-study findings and limits: CMV carriers having the relevant HLA were flagged by cumulative public TCR beta family frequency. In two of eight donors, the top clonotype was HLA-C-restricted CMV-specific.

Trimming cost V 5 bases and J 3 bases, with 16 bases left between them. Germline V CDR1 and CDR2: MNHNS, SASEGT. The CDR3 extends over 15 amino acids. In TCRdb, the reads were re-called with MiXCR into one record per CDR3 protein. The sample consists of about 300,000 distinct CDR3 sequences, around 9.1% of them appearing once. This clonotype was seen ten or more times. Antigen specificity is unknown. Sequencing used PBMCs. The rearrangement joins TRBV6-1 to TRBJ1-2; possible D gene TRBD1, 6 bases. The TCR was taken from a human donor in good health (CMV status not recorded). Some clones in this sample may be carry-over from other donors' samples. The CDR3 nucleotides are TGTGCCAGCAGTCGTCTAGGGGGGCCGGACTATGGCTACACCTTC. It specifies CASSRLGGPDYGYTF.